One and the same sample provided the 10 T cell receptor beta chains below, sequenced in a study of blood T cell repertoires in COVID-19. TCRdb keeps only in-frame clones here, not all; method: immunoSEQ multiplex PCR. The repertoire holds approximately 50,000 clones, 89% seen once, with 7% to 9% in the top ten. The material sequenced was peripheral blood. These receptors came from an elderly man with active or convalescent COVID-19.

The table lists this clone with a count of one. CDR3 sequence (DNA): TGTGCCAGCAGTTACGCGGCCACAGATACGCAGTATTTT. It yields the protein CASSYAATDTQYF. The rearrangement uses TRBV6-2 or TRBV6-3 and TRBJ2-3; no clear D. Germline CDR1 and CDR2: MNHEY and SVGEGT. The CDR3 contains 13 residues. The V gene lost 2 bases and the J gene lost 2 bases, with 5 bases spanning the gap.

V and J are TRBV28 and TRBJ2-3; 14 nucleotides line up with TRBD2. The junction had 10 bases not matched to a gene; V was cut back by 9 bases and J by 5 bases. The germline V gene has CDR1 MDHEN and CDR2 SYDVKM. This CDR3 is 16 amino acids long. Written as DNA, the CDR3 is TGTGCCAGGCATCCCGGACTAGCGGGGGGTAAAGATACGCAGTATTTT. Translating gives CARHPGLAGGKDTQYF. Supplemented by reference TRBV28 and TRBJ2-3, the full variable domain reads DVKVTQSSRYLVKRTGEKVFLECVQDMDHENMFWYRQDPGLGLRLIYFSYDVKMKEKGDIPEGYSVSREKKERFSLILESASTNQTSMYLCARHPGLAGGKDTQYFGPGTRLTVL.

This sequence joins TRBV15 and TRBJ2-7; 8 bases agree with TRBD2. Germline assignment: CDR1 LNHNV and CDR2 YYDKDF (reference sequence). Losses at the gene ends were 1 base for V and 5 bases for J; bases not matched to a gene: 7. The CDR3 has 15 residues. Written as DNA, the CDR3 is TGTGCCACCAGCAGAGCGAGCGGGAGCGTCCACGAGCAGTACTTC. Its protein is CATSRASGSVHEQYF.

The DNA of the CDR3 is TGTGCCAGCAGCTTAACGGGCGGGAGCTCCTACGAGCAGTACTTC. This sequence encodes CASSLTGGSSYEQYF. V gene TRBV11-2 combines with J gene TRBJ2-7, with TRBD2 matching 7 bases. J was trimmed by 0 bases and V by 2 bases; bases with no gene match: 4. CDR1 and CDR2 (germline): SGHAT, FQNNGV. The CDR3 consists of 15 residues.

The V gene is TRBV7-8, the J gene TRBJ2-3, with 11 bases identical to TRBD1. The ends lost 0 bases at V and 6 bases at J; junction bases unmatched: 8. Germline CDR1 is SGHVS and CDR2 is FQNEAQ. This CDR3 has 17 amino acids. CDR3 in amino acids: CASSLARTGGAGDTQYF. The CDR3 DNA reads TGTGCCAGCAGCTTAGCCCGGACAGGGGGCGCAGGGGATACGCAGTATTTT.

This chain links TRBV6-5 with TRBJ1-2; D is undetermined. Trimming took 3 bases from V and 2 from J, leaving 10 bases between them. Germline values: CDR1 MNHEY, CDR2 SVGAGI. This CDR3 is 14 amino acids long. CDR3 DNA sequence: TGTGCCAGCAGTTATGAGAGGGCCAACTATGGCTACACCTTC. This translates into CASSYERANYGYTF.

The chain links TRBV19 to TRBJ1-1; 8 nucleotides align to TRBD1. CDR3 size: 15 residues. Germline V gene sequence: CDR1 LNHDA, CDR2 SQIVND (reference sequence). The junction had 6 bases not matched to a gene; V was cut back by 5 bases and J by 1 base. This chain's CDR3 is CASSPQGAGNTEAFF. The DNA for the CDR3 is TGTGCCAGTAGTCCCCAGGGGGCGGGGAACACTGAAGCTTTCTTT.

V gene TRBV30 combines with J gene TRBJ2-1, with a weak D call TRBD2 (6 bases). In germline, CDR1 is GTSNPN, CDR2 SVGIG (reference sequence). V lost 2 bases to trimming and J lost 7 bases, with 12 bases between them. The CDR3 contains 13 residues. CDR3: CAWSSRGQNEQFF. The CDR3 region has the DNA TGTGCCTGGAGTTCGCGGGGCCAAAATGAGCAGTTCTTC.

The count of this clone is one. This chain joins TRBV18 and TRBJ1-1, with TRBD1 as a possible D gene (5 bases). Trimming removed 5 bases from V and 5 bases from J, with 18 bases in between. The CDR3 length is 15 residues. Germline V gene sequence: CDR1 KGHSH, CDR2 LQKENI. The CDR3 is CASSLTDGGRTEAFF. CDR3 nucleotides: TGTGCCAGCTCATTGACGGACGGGGGAAGGACTGAAGCTTTCTTT.

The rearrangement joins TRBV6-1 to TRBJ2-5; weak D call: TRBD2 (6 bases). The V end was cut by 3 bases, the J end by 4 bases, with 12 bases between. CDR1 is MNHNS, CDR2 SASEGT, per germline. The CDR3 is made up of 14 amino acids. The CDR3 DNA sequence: TGTGCCAGCAGTGATCGGGTGGGGGGAGAGACCCAGTACTTC. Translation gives CASSDRVGGETQYF.